This TCR beta chain emerged from a study of identical twins. Study results and limitations: Compared with unrelated sharing, twin-shared out-of-frame alpha sequences had more low-probability sequences. Clonotypes of the beta chain that were abundant in cord blood carried fewer insertions (memory repertoires showed none).

The length of the CDR3 is 13 residues. Trimming cost V 4 bases and J 0 bases, with 6 bases left between them. Germline values: CDR1 MNHNY, CDR2 SVGAGI (reference sequence). TCRdb fed the 5' RACE reads into MiXCR, producing one record per CDR3 protein. The table records hundreds of thousands of distinct CDR3 sequences, roughly 7.1% of them present only once. This clonotype has only a few counts. The antigen is unknown. The same data also went into a second study, on yellow fever vaccine responses in identical twins.

The origin of this receptor is a young woman in good health. This chain connects TRBV6-6 to TRBJ2-5; D call uncertain. Sequenced input: PBMCs. CDR3 coding DNA: TGTGCCAGCAGTTCGGTGGACCAAGAGACCCAGTACTTC. It encodes CASSSVDQETQYF.